These 3 T cell receptor beta chains were all obtained from the same sample, sequenced in a study of human T cells and chemical hapten exposure. Time point in this sample: patch test 1, 2 weeks after DPC sensitization. Treatment noted: therapeutic diphenylcyclopropenone sensitization with weekly scalp DPC. TCRdb re-called the RACE reads through MiXCR, storing one row per CDR3 protein. The sample includes some 94,000 distinct CDR3 sequences, roughly 12% of them seen just once. Material: whole blood, obtained in connection with sensitization to the hapten diphenylcyclopropenone (DPC). The receptor source for this set is a middle-aged woman with alopecia areata. Some clones in this sample may be carry-over from other donors' samples.

The V call is TRBV5-6, the J call TRBJ1-5; D remains unclear. Germline CDR1 is SGHDT and CDR2 is YYEEEE. V was cut by 0 bases and J by 0 bases, with 10 bases left in between. This CDR3 comprises 16 residues. The CDR3 is CASSLATGNSNQPQHF. CDR3 sequence (DNA): TGTGCCAGCAGCTTGGCGACGGGTAATAGCAATCAGCCCCAGCATTTT.

The sample holds many counts of this clonotype. This sequence joins TRBV9 and TRBJ2-5; no clear D. The germline CDR1 and CDR2 sequences are SGDLS and YYNGEE. The CDR3 runs 16 residues. V was shortened by 0 bases and J by 0 bases, with 12 bases between the two germline ends. CDR3 protein: CASSVGVSSYQETQYF. CDR3 DNA sequence: TGTGCCAGCAGCGTAGGGGTCTCTTCGTACCAAGAGACCCAGTACTTC.

This clonotype occurred a few times. The chain combines TRBV5-4 with TRBJ2-1, with D perhaps matching TRBD2 (7 bases). The CDR3 totals 14 residues. The V end lost 5 bases, the J end lost 8 bases, and 17 bases lay between the germline ends. In germline, CDR1 is SGHNT, CDR2 YYREEE (reference sequence). The CDR3 loop reads CASRPGGLEDEQFF. The CDR3 nucleotides are TGTGCCAGCAGGCCGGGGGGCCTCGAGGATGAGCAGTTCTTC. The variable domain in full, completed from reference TRBV5-4 and TRBJ2-1, reads ETGVTQSPTHLIKTRGQQVTLRCSSQSGHNTVSWYQQALGQGPQFIFQYYREEENGRGNFPPRFSGLQFPNYSSELNVNALELDDSALYLCASRPGGLEDEQFFGPGTRLTVL.